The T cell receptor beta chain described here comes from a study of CD8 T cells in Susac syndrome. Reverse transcription of roughly 0.5 to 1 ug RNA used random hexamers. TCRdb reanalysed the immunoSEQ multiplex PCR reads using MiXCR and keeps one entry per CDR3 protein. The sample includes about 400,000 distinct CDR3 sequences, approximately 85% seen only once; the top ten take about 0.1%. CDR3 length equals 15 residues. V lost 4 bases, J lost 8 bases, and 10 bases stayed unmatched. Germline V gene lookup returns CDR1 SGHRS and CDR2 YFSETQ. The material sequenced was CD8+ T cells from PBMCs. The chain combines TRBV5-1 with TRBJ2-1, with 9 bases fitting TRBD2. The sequence came from a human donor with multiple sclerosis. The CDR3 here is CASSPAGGYMDEQFF. The CDR3, as DNA: TGCGCCAGCAGCCCAGCGGGAGGCTATATGGATGAGCAGTTCTTC. The variable domain in full, with the rest retrieved from reference TRBV5-1 and TRBJ2-1, is KAGVTQTPRYLIKTRGQQVTLSCSPISGHRSVSWYQQTPGQGLQFLFEYFSETQRNKGNFPGRFSGRQFSNSRSEMNVSTLELGDSALYLCASSPAGGYMDEQFFGPGTRLTVL.